The 16 T cell receptor beta chains below were found in one sample sequenced in a study of blood T cell repertoires in COVID-19. Produced via immunoSEQ multiplex PCR; TCRdb's table is partial and in-frame only. The repertoire holds some 260,000 clones, 70% to 85% seen once, with 3% to 3.5% in the top ten. The sequencing sample was made of peripheral blood. The receptors were gathered from a woman at least 80 years old with acute or convalescent COVID-19.

This clone appeared once. The genes are TRBV19 and TRBJ1-2; 9 bases are a match to TRBD1. Looked up from germline, CDR1 is LNHDA and CDR2 is SQIVND (reference sequence). The CDR3 consists of 15 residues. After removal of 5 bases from V and 3 bases from J, the junction contained 7 bases not matched to a gene. The CDR3 sequence: CASSPGDRAYYGYTF. CDR3 nucleotides: TGTGCCAGTAGTCCGGGGGACAGGGCCTACTATGGCTACACCTTC.

The chain joins TRBV5-4 to TRBJ2-3, with D possibly matching TRBD1 (6 bases). V lost 2 bases and J lost 2, with 12 bases in between. Germline CDR1 is SGHNT and CDR2 is YYREEE (reference sequence). The CDR3 is 15 residues long. CDR3 coding DNA: TGTGCCAGCAGCTTTTCTTCAGGGGTCACAGATACGCAGTATTTT. Amino acid sequence: CASSFSSGVTDTQYF.

The chain is built from TRBV9 and TRBJ1-2; D is possibly TRBD1 (6 bases). The CDR3 length is 17 residues. Germline CDR1 is SGDLS and CDR2 is YYNGEE. V gave up 6 bases and J gave up 4 bases, with 25 bases separating them. The CDR3 here is CASTLSATSGQSYGYTF. CDR3 coding DNA: TGTGCCAGCACCCTATCAGCCACCTCGGGACAAAGCTATGGCTACACCTTC. Full variable domain (outside the CDR3, taken from reference TRBV9 and TRBJ1-2): DSGVTQTPKHLITATGQRVTLRCSPRSGDLSVYWYQQSLDQGLQFLIQYYNGEERAKGNILERFSAQQFPDLHSELNLSSLELGDSALYFCASTLSATSGQSYGYTFGSGTRLTVV.

The chain uses TRBV6-5 and TRBJ1-2; TRBD1 might be the D (6 bases). V dropped 4 bases and J dropped 4 bases, with 13 bases sitting between them. Germline values: CDR1 MNHEY, CDR2 SVGAGI. The CDR3 consists of 14 residues. The CDR3 nucleotides are TGTGCCAGCAGTTTCTCCGGGGGGGCCTATGGCTACACCTTC. This codes for CASSFSGGAYGYTF.

The chain combines TRBV18 with TRBJ2-3; 9 bases are a match to TRBD1. The CDR3 has 16 residues. CDR1 and CDR2 from the germline V gene are KGHSH and LQKENI. Trimming at V came to 1 base and at J to 4 bases, leaving 6 bases not matched to a gene. Here the CDR3 reads CASSPLQGAGSDTQYF. The CDR3 DNA sequence: TGTGCCAGCTCACCACTACAGGGGGCGGGATCAGATACGCAGTATTTT.

The chain carries TRBV5-1 and TRBJ2-5; 14 bases agree with TRBD2. With 5 bases clipped from V and 0 bases from J, the junction kept 9 bases outside the gene matches. Germline V lookup: CDR1 SGHRS, CDR2 YFSETQ. The CDR3 runs 18 residues. CDR3 DNA: TGCGCCAGCAGTAGCGGACTAGCGGGGGGCAACCACCAAGAGACCCAGTACTTC. Translated, it gives CASSSGLAGGNHQETQYF.

The chain employs TRBV5-1 and TRBJ2-1; tentatively, D is TRBD1 (6 bases). From germline, CDR1 is SGHRS and CDR2 YFSETQ. Trimming left V 0 bases short and J 4 bases short, with 14 bases between. The CDR3 extends over 16 amino acids. CDR3 region: CASSLGLVGGYNEQFF. The DNA of the CDR3 is TGCGCCAGCAGCTTGGGCCTAGTAGGGGGATACAATGAGCAGTTCTTC.

V and J are TRBV7-9 and TRBJ2-5; 9 bases align to TRBD1. The V and J ends lost 5 bases and 7 bases, in that order; junction bases with no gene match: 5. The CDR3 has 13 amino acids. Looked up from germline, CDR1 is SEHNR and CDR2 is FQNEAQ (reference sequence). The CDR3: CASSRTGGGTQYF. DNA of the CDR3: TGTGCCAGCAGCCGCACAGGGGGCGGGACCCAGTACTTC.

The V gene is TRBV7-9, the J gene TRBJ1-5; 7 positions agree with TRBD1. The CDR3 loop spans 17 amino acids. Germline V gene data show CDR1 as SEHNR and CDR2 as FQNEAQ (reference sequence). The J segment lost 0 bases and the V segment lost 1 base, leaving 6 bases of the junction unmatched. The CDR3 sequence is CASSLGQGTLSNQPQHF. DNA for the CDR3: TGTGCCAGCAGCTTAGGACAGGGCACCCTTAGCAATCAGCCCCAGCATTTT.

The chain couples TRBV19 to TRBJ2-7; 7 nucleotides line up with TRBD1. CDR1 is LNHDA and CDR2 is SQIVND in the germline V gene (reference sequence). The CDR3 is 16 residues long. The V segment lost 3 bases and the J segment 3 bases; nucleotides outside the gene matches: 11. For the CDR3, the DNA is TGTGCCAGTAGTATCGGTGTTGCAGGGGGAATCTACGAGCAGTACTTC. It yields the protein CASSIGVAGGIYEQYF.

The rearrangement links TRBV12-2 to TRBJ1-2; the tabulated D call, TRBD1, remains unverified against the DNA. TRBV12-2 is reported as a pseudogene. The CDR3 length is 16 residues. CDR3 loop: CASRLSWDRGLHGYTF. The CDR3 bases are TGTGCAAGTCGCTTGAGCTGGGACAGGGGATTACATGGCTACACCTTC.

The gene calls are TRBV5-6 and TRBJ1-4, with D possibly matching TRBD1 (6 bases). The CDR3 is 15 residues long. The germline gives CDR1 SGHDT, CDR2 YYEEEE. Trimming removed 2 bases from V and 6 bases from J, with 14 bases in between. CDR3 region: CASSFGGRVDEKLFF. CDR3 DNA sequence: TGTGCCAGCAGCTTTGGGGGCAGGGTCGATGAAAAACTGTTTTTT. The complete variable domain, with remaining parts taken from reference TRBV5-6 and TRBJ1-4, reads DAGVTQSPTHLIKTRGQQVTLRCSPKSGHDTVSWYQQALGQGPQFIFQYYEEEERQRGNFPDRFSGHQFPNYSSELNVNALLLGDSALYLCASSFGGRVDEKLFFGSGTQLSVL.

The chain carries TRBV12-2 and TRBJ2-1; the table's D call, TRBD2, has no DNA check behind it. TRBV12-2 is flagged as a pseudogene. CDR3 size: 17 residues. CDR3 DNA sequence: TGTGCAAGTCGCTCCCCGCGGATGGGGCGGGAGGGTAATGAGCAGTTCTTC. This gives the protein CASRSPRMGREGNEQFF.

This clone was detected only once. The J gene is TRBJ2-1, the V gene TRBV6-5; a weak D match, TRBD1 (6 bases). V was cut by 7 bases and J by 1 base, with 14 bases left in between. The CDR3 totals 15 residues. Per germline, CDR1 MNHEY and CDR2 SVGAGI. The CDR3 DNA is TGTGCCAGCACCTCCCTGGGGACATCCTACAATGAGCAGTTCTTC. It codes for CASTSLGTSYNEQFF.

V gene TRBV21-1 combines with J gene TRBJ1-3. TRBV21-1 is a pseudogene locus. The CDR3 totals 17 residues. Written as DNA, the CDR3 is TGTGCCAGCAGCAAAGCCCTCGGGGGAGTCTCTGGAAACACCATATATTTT. Its protein product is CASSKALGGVSGNTIYF.

There are a few counts of this clone. The J gene is TRBJ2-7, the V gene TRBV9; TRBD1 is a possible D gene (5 bases). Per the germline V gene, CDR1 is SGDLS and CDR2 is YYNGEE. The CDR3 loop spans 14 amino acids. Between the trimmed V and J ends, which lost 0 bases and 4 bases, there was a span of 11 bases. The CDR3 region is CASSVDQGQYEQYF. CDR3 nucleotides: TGTGCCAGCAGCGTAGACCAGGGCCAATACGAGCAGTACTTC.